The rows below give T cell receptor beta chains drawn from one sample of a study of OX40 agonist ivuxolimab in advanced cancers. Produced via immunoSEQ multiplex PCR; TCRdb's table is partial and in-frame only. This sample yields around 13,000 clones, of which more than 70% are seen a single time; under 30% belongs to the top ten. Sequencing was performed on CD4+ or CD8+ T cells sorted from blood, taken in a trial of the OX40 agonist ivuxolimab. The receptors shown here come from an adult with an advanced solid tumor such as melanoma, head and neck, liver or kidney cancer. The conserved cysteine and the conserved F or W are not part of the CDR3 here. D genes are given only for firm matches. Size values are once, few and many counts, or a class for expanded clones, and some rows have none.

d_call	clone_size	v_call	cdr3_aa
TRBD1	.	TRBV7-8	ASSAGGYNEQF
TRBD1	.	TRBV5-6	ASSLVGQGTEAF
.	.	TRBV5-4	ASSLGRGDAQY
.	.	TRBV27	ASSQGLNQPQH
TRBD1	few	TRBV7-8	ASSLISDRAGETQY
.	.	TRBV7-2	ASSAWGRAPEAF
TRBD2	.	TRBV2	ASSDIGGYNEQF
TRBD2	.	TRBV7-8	ASSLESSGRYEQY
.	.	TRBV7-6	ASSVRLAGGTDTQY
TRBD2	.	TRBV14	ASSPTSGIYNEQF
TRBD1	.	TRBV10-3	AISASQGALSYEQY
TRBD1	.	TRBV15	ATSRSRDRGHEQY
TRBD2	once	TRBV7-8	ASSSDLTSGNQETQY
TRBD1	.	TRBV2	AITNRGLNTEAF
TRBD1	.	TRBV4-2	ASSQVSLPQQGNYGYT
TRBD2	.	TRBV28	ASLLGAGENTGELF
TRBD1	.	TRBV4-2	ASRKTGGFRAEAF
TRBD2	.	TRBV7-9	ASSRIRTSGGDTYNEQF
.	.	TRBV4-1	ASSQDEKDTQY
.	.	TRBV4-3	ASSQTEGNTEAF
.	.	TRBV9	ASSPFLGQTGELF
.	.	TRBV25-1	ASSAHQQGFGNTIY
.	.	TRBV28	ASSRLGDFGNQPQH
.	.	TRBV4-1	ASSQDPRHSNTGELF
TRBD1	.	TRBV7-9	ASSLGQGAYSNQPQH
.	.	TRBV4-1	ASSQDGRYGNQPQH
.	.	TRBV7-6	ASSPLTASTDTQY
TRBD2	.	TRBV19	ASSMAGAYEQY
TRBD1	.	TRBV28	ASSLETGHTDTQY
.	.	TRBV7-3	ASSSAGEQF
.	medium-sized	TRBV25-1	ASSELGTEAF
TRBD1	.	TRBV5-1	ASSSRDRVTDEQF
.	large	TRBV2	ASKEGLNQETQY
.	.	TRBV6-5	ASSSSDSGYGYT
.	large	TRBV9	ASSVGGQGSSPLH
.	once	TRBV7-2	ASRSKGYPYEQY
.	few	TRBV7-6	ASSLIFSGANVLT
.	.	TRBV6-5	ASSYQGLNYGYT
.	.	TRBV28	ASSSPRFEGTLH
.	few	TRBV27	ASSSTQGFSYNEQF
.	.	TRBV27	ASSQRGRGTDTQY
.	.	TRBV4-2	ASRPGTGNTGELF
TRBD1	once	TRBV6-6	ASSYSADRAGEKLF
.	.	TRBV7-9	ASSQWGRAGQDEQF
.	.	TRBV10-3	ASNRENTGELF
.	.	TRBV27	ASSSTAQETQY
TRBD1	large	TRBV7-9	ASSHRDRNYEQY
.	.	TRBV2	ASSPDRDMNTEAF
.	few	TRBV28	ASSLGTQHGELF
.	once	TRBV7-8	ASSLAPLRIESQLNTEAF
TRBD1	.	TRBV10-1	ASDASQLGGRADTQY
.	.	TRBV5-1	ASSTGLGTDTQY
.	few	TRBV28	ASSPIWEQILYGYT